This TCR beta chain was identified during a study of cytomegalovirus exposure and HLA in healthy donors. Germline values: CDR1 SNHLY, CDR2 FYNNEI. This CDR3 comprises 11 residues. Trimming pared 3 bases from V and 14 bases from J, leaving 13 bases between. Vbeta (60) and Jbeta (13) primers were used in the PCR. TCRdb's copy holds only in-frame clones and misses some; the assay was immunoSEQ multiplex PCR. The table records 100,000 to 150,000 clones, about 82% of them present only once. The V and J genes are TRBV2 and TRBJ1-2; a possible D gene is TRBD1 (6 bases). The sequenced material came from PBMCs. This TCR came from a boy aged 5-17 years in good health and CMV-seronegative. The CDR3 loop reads CASSDRGRFTF. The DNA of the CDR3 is TGTGCCAGCAGTGACAGGGGAAGGTTTACCTTC. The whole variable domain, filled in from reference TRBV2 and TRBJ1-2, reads EPEVTQTPSHQVTQMGQEVILRCVPISNHLYFYWYRQILGQKVEFLVSFYNNEISEKSEIFDDQFSVERPDGSNFTLKIRSTKLEDSAMYFCASSDRGRFTFGSGTRLTVV.